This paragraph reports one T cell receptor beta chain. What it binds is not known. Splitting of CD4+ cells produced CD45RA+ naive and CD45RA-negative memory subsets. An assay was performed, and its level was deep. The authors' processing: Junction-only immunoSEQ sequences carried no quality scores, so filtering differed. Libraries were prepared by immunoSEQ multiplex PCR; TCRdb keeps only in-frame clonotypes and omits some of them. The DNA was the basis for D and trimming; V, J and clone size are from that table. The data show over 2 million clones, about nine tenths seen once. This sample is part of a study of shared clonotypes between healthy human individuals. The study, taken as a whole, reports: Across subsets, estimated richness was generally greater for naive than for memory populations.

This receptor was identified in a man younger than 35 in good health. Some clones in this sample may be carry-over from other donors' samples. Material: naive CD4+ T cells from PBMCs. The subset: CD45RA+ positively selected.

In DNA, the CDR3 is TGTGCCAGCAGCCCCCTGGGGGTGGGGTTCGGCGAGCAGTACTTC. Protein product: CASSPLGVGFGEQYF. The V and J genes are TRBV7-2 and TRBJ2-7, with D tentatively TRBD1 or TRBD2 (5 bases each). Germline CDR1 and CDR2: SGHTA and FQGNSA. The ends were cut back, 5 bases at V and 6 bases at J, with 20 bases in the middle. This CDR3 has 15 amino acids. Full variable domain (missing parts from reference TRBV7-2 and TRBJ2-7): GAGVSQSPSNKVTEKGKDVELRCDPISGHTALYWYRQSLGQGLEFLIYFQGNSAPDKSGLPSDRFSAERTGGSVSTLTIQRTQQEDSAVYLCASSPLGVGFGEQYFGPGTRLTVT.